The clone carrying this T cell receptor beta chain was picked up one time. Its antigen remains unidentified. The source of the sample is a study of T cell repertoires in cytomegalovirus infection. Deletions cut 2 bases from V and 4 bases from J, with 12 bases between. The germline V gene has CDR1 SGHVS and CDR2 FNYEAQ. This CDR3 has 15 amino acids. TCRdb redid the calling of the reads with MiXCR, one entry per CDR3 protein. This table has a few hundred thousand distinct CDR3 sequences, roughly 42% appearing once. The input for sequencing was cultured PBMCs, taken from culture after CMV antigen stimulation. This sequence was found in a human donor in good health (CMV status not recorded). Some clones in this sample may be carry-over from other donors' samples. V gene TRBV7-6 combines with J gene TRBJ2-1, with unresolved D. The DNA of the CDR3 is TGTGCCAGCAGCTTACAGAAGGGAAAATACAATGAGCAGTTCTTC. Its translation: CASSLQKGKYNEQFF.